This is a list of T cell receptor beta chains from one sample in a study of T cells after yellow fever vaccination. MiXCR, applied by TCRdb to the 5' RACE reads, yields one record per CDR3 protein. The data contain 450,000 to 650,000 distinct CDR3 sequences, approximately 12% of them singletons. The material was PBMCs, obtained on the day of the yellow fever booster vaccination. These receptors were collected from a man under 40 who received the YFV17D yellow fever vaccine. Each CDR3 is given with its conserved first and last residue. A D gene is named only where the DNA matches it firmly. Some rows mark clone size as missing; the rest say once, few, many or name a class of expanded clone.

TRBV27	few	TRBJ2-2	TRBD2	TGTGCCAGCAGTTTATCGGGGAGGGAGAGGATTGCCGGGGAGCTGTTTTTT	CASSLSGRERIAGELFF
TRBV3-1	NA	TRBJ2-7	TRBD2	TGTGCCAGCAGCACGAGGACTAGCGGGAGTGGTGAGCAGTACTTC	CASSTRTSGSGEQYF
TRBV6-5	NA	TRBJ2-1	TRBD1	TGTGCCAGCAGTTCCCACCCCGGGACAGGGTATTCCCTAATAAATGAGCAGTTCTTC	CASSSHPGTGYSLINEQFF
TRBV6-2/TRBV6-3	NA	TRBJ2-5	NA	TGTGCCAGCAGTCAGCGTAGGTCCCAAGAGACCCAGTACTTC	CASSQRRSQETQYF
TRBV18	many	TRBJ1-1	NA	TGTGCCAGCTCACCGGACCTGAACACTGAAGCTTTCTTT	CASSPDLNTEAFF
TRBV7-3	many	TRBJ1-4	NA	TGTGCCAGCAGCTTATGGAGACAACTAACTAATGAAAAACTGTTTTTT	CASSLWRQLTNEKLFF
TRBV7-2	few	TRBJ2-7	TRBD2	TGTGCCAGCAGCGTTAGCGGGAGTCGCGACGAGCAGTACTTC	CASSVSGSRDEQYF
TRBV11-2	NA	TRBJ2-1	NA	TGTGCCAGCAGCTTACAATATGGTTCCTACAATGAGCAGTTCTTC	CASSLQYGSYNEQFF
TRBV3-1	NA	TRBJ2-2	TRBD1	TGTGCCAGCAGCCAAGATAGACTACAGGGGTTGTACACCGGGGAGCTGTTTTTT	CASSQDRLQGLYTGELFF
TRBV20-1	NA	TRBJ2-7	NA	TGCACCGCACCGGGCCCCGGCGGCGAGCAGTACTTC	CTAPGPGGEQYF
TRBV30	NA	TRBJ1-1	NA	TGTGCCTGGAGTGTACTGAATACAAGGAACACTGAAGCTTTCTTT	CAWSVLNTRNTEAFF
TRBV24-1	NA	TRBJ2-1	NA	TGTGCCACCAGTGATGGGGACAAGGGCCATCGAAATGAGCAGTTCTTC	CATSDGDKGHRNEQFF
TRBV7-9	NA	TRBJ2-1	NA	TGTGCCAGCAGCTTAGGCCCGGGTAGTGAGCAGTTCTTC	CASSLGPGSEQFF
TRBV5-6	few	TRBJ2-2	NA	TGTGCCAGCAGCTTGGGGGGAGTACGAACCGGGGAGCTGTTTTTT	CASSLGGVRTGELFF
TRBV20-1	few	TRBJ1-5	TRBD1	TGCAGTGCTAAACCGGGACAGGGGTTTGGTCAGCCCCAGCATTTT	CSAKPGQGFGQPQHF
TRBV28	few	TRBJ1-5	TRBD1	TGTGCTCATTCAGGGGGGAGGCGTCAGCCCCAGCATTTT	CAHSGGRRQPQHF
TRBV20-1	few	TRBJ1-4	NA	TGCAGTGCTAGTCTACCCTCCCCGGGAGCCTCCAAGCTGTTTTTT	CSASLPSPGASKLFF
TRBV5-1	NA	TRBJ2-7	NA	TGCGCCAGCAGATCCACGGGGGCCTACGAGCAGTACTTC	CASRSTGAYEQYF
TRBV4-3	few	TRBJ2-1	TRBD2	TGCGCCAGCAGCCAAGAGACTGTAGCGGGCTATTACAATGAGCAGTTCTTC	CASSQETVAGYYNEQFF
TRBV3-1	many	TRBJ2-3	NA	TGTGCCAGCAGCCAGCCGGGACACGGCACAGATACGCAGTATTTT	CASSQPGHGTDTQYF
TRBV9	few	TRBJ2-1	NA	TGTGCCTCCTCCGAGGATAGCGGTTACAATGAGCAGTTCTTC	CASSEDSGYNEQFF
TRBV4-2	few	TRBJ2-7	NA	TGTGCCAGCAGCGACACTAGCAGGAGCTCCTACGAGCAGTACTTC	CASSDTSRSSYEQYF
TRBV7-9	few	TRBJ2-2	NA	TGTGCCAGCAGCTTAGCGCTGGAGACCTACGGTACCGGGGAGCTGTTTTTT	CASSLALETYGTGELFF
TRBV7-2	few	TRBJ2-3	NA	TGTGCCAGCAGCGCCGGGACTCCCAATACGCAGTATTTT	CASSAGTPNTQYF
TRBV5-6	few	TRBJ1-1	NA	TGTGCCAGCAGCTGGTGGGACACTGAAGCTTTCTTT	CASSWWDTEAFF
TRBV18	NA	TRBJ2-1	NA	TGTGCCACCTACCGGGGCCTAGACTACAATGAGCAGTTCTTC	CATYRGLDYNEQFF
TRBV20-1	once	TRBJ2-2	NA	TGCAGTGCTAGTACCGGGAGAGTGAACACCGGGGAGCTGTTTTTT	CSASTGRVNTGELFF
TRBV3-1	NA	TRBJ2-7	NA	TGTGCCAGCAGCCAAGAGGCAAGGGGCCGGCACGAGCAGTACTTC	CASSQEARGRHEQYF
TRBV5-4	NA	TRBJ2-3	NA	TGTGCCAGCAGCTTGGGTTGGGCGAGCGATACGCAGTATTTT	CASSLGWASDTQYF
TRBV20-1	NA	TRBJ2-7	NA	TGCAGGGCTACTAGAGGCTACGAGCAGTACTTC	CRATRGYEQYF
TRBV20-1	few	TRBJ2-7	TRBD1	TGCAGTGCTAGATTGGTCGGGACAGGGAACTACGAGCAGTACTTC	CSARLVGTGNYEQYF
TRBV19	few	TRBJ1-1	NA	TGTGCCAGTAGGGAGTTAGGAAACACTGAAGCTTTCTTT	CASRELGNTEAFF
TRBV20-1	few	TRBJ2-7	NA	TGCAGTGCTCTTGCCCCGGGCAGCTACGAGCAGTACTTC	CSALAPGSYEQYF
TRBV5-1	few	TRBJ2-3	NA	TGCGCCAGCTCCCTAGGGGTCCGGGGGCACACAGATACGCAGTATTTT	CASSLGVRGHTDTQYF
TRBV14	few	TRBJ1-1	TRBD1	TGTGCCAGCAGCCGCATGACAGGGGTGAACACTGAAGCTTTCTTT	CASSRMTGVNTEAFF
TRBV6-1	NA	TRBJ2-2	NA	TGTGCCAGCAGTCCCATTTGGAGCACCGGGGAGCTGTTTTTT	CASSPIWSTGELFF
TRBV10-3	NA	TRBJ2-3	TRBD2	TGTGCCATCAGTGACGCTAGCGGGAGTACAGATACGCAGTATTTT	CAISDASGSTDTQYF
TRBV5-4	NA	TRBJ2-7	NA	TGTGCCAGCAGCTTCCGGGAGAGTCCCTACGAGCAGTACTTC	CASSFRESPYEQYF
TRBV15	NA	TRBJ2-7	TRBD2	TGTGCCACCAGCAGAGGGTCGAGCGGGACTGTCGCCTACGAGCAGTACTTC	CATSRGSSGTVAYEQYF
TRBV30	NA	TRBJ2-5	NA	TGTGCCTGGCAGTCCCTAGGGAGAACCCAGTACTTC	CAWQSLGRTQYF
TRBV7-2	many	TRBJ1-5	NA	TGTGCCAGCAGCTCCACCTGGGGGTCAGGGGGCAATCAGCCCCAGCATTTT	CASSSTWGSGGNQPQHF
TRBV28	few	TRBJ1-1	TRBD1	TGTGCCAGCAGTTTATCTACGGGACAGGGCACTGAAGCTTTCTTT	CASSLSTGQGTEAFF
TRBV7-8	few	TRBJ2-3	TRBD2	TGTGCCAGCAACCAACTAGCGGAAGTAGCTGGGGATACGCAGTATTTT	CASNQLAEVAGDTQYF
TRBV18	NA	TRBJ2-3	TRBD2	TGTGCCAGCTCACCACCGGGACTAGCGGGACCCACAGATACGCAGTATTTT	CASSPPGLAGPTDTQYF
TRBV9	NA	TRBJ2-3	NA	TGTGCCAGCAGCGTAGGGACCTTTGGCGCAGATACGCAGTATTTT	CASSVGTFGADTQYF
TRBV7-2	NA	TRBJ1-2	NA	TGTGCCAGCAGCTTTGACAGGCTTCAGTTTGGCTACACCTTC	CASSFDRLQFGYTF
TRBV5-4	many	TRBJ2-7	NA	TGTGCCAGTCTAGAAACAGGAAAGGAAGAGCAGTACTTC	CASLETGKEEQYF
TRBV5-1	many	TRBJ2-5	TRBD2	TGCGCCAGCAGCCGAGGGGCTAGCGGGACACAAGAGACCCAGTACTTC	CASSRGASGTQETQYF
TRBV5-1	NA	TRBJ2-1	NA	TGCGCCAGCAGCTCCGAGCGATGGCAGTTCTTC	CASSSERWQFF
TRBV19	many	TRBJ2-2	NA	TGTGCCACCACGCTAGAGGCCCTAGCGACCGGGGAGCTGTTTTTT	CATTLEALATGELFF
TRBV3-1	NA	TRBJ2-5	NA	TGTGCCAGCAGCCAAGGGCCTAGCGTGCAAGAGACCCAGTACTTC	CASSQGPSVQETQYF
TRBV29-1	NA	TRBJ2-7	TRBD2	TGCAGCGTTGTACTAGCGAGGGAGCAGTACTTC	CSVVLAREQYF
TRBV18	NA	TRBJ2-7	TRBD2	TGTGCCAGCTCACCCATGACTAGCGGGAGTAGCTACGAGCAGTACTTC	CASSPMTSGSSYEQYF
TRBV7-2	NA	TRBJ2-7	TRBD1	TGTGCCAGCAGCTTAGACGGGACAGGGGGCATAGGGCAGTACTTC	CASSLDGTGGIGQYF